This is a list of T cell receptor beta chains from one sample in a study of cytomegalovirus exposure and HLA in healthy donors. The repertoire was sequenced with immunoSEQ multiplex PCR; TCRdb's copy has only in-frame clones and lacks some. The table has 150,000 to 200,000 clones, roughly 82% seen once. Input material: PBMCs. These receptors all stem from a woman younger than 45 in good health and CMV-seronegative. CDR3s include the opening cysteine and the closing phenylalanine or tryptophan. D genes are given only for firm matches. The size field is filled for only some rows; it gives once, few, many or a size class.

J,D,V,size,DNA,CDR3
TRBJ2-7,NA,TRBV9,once,TGTGCCAGCAGCGTCTCGACTACTCCCTACGAGCAGTACTTC,CASSVSTTPYEQYF
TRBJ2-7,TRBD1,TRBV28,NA,TGTGCCAGCAGCCGCTACAGGGGGTCCGCCTACGAGCAGTACTTC,CASSRYRGSAYEQYF
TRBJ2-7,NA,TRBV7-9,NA,TGTGCCAGCAGCTTAGGTCAGGGGTCGAACGAGCAGTACTTC,CASSLGQGSNEQYF
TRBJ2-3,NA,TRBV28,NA,TGTGCCAGCAGTTTTCGCGGGTCCACAGATACGCAGTATTTT,CASSFRGSTDTQYF
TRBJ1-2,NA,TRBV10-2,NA,TGCGCCAGCAGTGAGTCGAGAGAGGGATCGTTGGGCTACACCTTC,CASSESREGSLGYTF
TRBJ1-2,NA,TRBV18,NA,TGTGCCAGCTCACCCAACAGGTCCTATGGCTACACCTTC,CASSPNRSYGYTF
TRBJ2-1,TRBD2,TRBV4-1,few,TGCGCCAGCAGCCTTCTACCGGGACTAGCGACCTACAATGAGCAGTTCTTC,CASSLLPGLATYNEQFF
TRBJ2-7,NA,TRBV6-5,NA,TGTGCCAGCAGTTTCCTACGGAGCTCCTACGAGCAGTACTTC,CASSFLRSSYEQYF
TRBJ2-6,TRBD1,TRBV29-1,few,TGCAGCGCTACGACAGGGGGCTTTTCTGGGGCCAACGTCCTGACTTTC,CSATTGGFSGANVLTF
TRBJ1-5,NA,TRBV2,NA,TGTGCCAGCAGTGAAGGGGGCAGACAGCCCCAGCATTTT,CASSEGGRQPQHF
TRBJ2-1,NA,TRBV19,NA,TGTGCCAGTAGTACAGGGACTTTCAATGAGCAGTTCTTC,CASSTGTFNEQFF
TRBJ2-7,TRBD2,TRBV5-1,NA,TGCGCCAGCAGCTCCAATAGCGGGTCCTCCTACGAGCAGTACTTC,CASSSNSGSSYEQYF
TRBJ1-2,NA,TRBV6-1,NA,TGTGCCAGCAGTGACAACCGGGACACTTTACTCTATGGCTACCCCTTC,CASSDNRDTLLYGYPF
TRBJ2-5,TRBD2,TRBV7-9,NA,TGTTCCAGCAGCGCAGGAAGGGATAGCGGGGGGGCTTCAGAGACCCAGTACTTC,CSSSAGRDSGGASETQYF
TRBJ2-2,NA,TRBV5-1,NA,TGCGCCAGCAGCTACGGAGCGGAATCCGGGGAGCTGTTTTTT,CASSYGAESGELFF
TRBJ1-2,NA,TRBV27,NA,TGTGCCAGTATGGGAGGGTTTGACTATGGCTACACCTTC,CASMGGFDYGYTF
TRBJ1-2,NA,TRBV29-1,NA,TGCAGCGTTGAAGATCTTTGGTCAGGAAGTGGCTACACCTTC,CSVEDLWSGSGYTF
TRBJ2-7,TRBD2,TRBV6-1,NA,TGTGCCAGCAGTGTACCGCTGGGCGGGAGGTGGTCCGAGCAGTACTTC,CASSVPLGGRWSEQYF
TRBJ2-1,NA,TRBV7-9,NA,TGTGCCAGCAGCTTAGTAGCGGCGCTCTACAATGAGCAGTTCTTC,CASSLVAALYNEQFF
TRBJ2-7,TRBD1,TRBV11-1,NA,TGTGCCAGCACTCAAACAGGGGGCGCGTTCTCCTACGAGCAGTACTTC,CASTQTGGAFSYEQYF
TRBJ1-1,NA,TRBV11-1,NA,TGTGCCAGCAGCTTAGGGACAGCAGGCACTGAAGCTTTCTTT,CASSLGTAGTEAFF
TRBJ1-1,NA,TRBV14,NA,TGTGCCAGCAGCAACGGGTTGAACACTGAAGCTTTCTTT,CASSNGLNTEAFF
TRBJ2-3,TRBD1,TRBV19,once,TGTGCCAGTAGTACCCGCCGGGACAGCTACTACACAGATACGCAGTATTTT,CASSTRRDSYYTDTQYF
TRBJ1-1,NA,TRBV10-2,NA,TGCGCCAGCAGTGCCGGACAGTACATGAACACTGAAGCTTTCTTT,CASSAGQYMNTEAFF
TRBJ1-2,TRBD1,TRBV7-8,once,TGTGCCAGCAGCACCCGACCGGGACAGGGAAGGGAACTAAGCTATTTTGGCTACACCTTC,CASSTRPGQGRELSYFGYTF
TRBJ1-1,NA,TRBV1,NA,TGCACCAGCAGCCAAGAACGGCGGTTTGGAAGGGGGCCGCCTGAAGCTTTCTTT,CTSSQERRFGRGPPEAFF
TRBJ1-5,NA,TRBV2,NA,TGTGCCAGCACCTCGACAGGTAGCAATCAGCCCCAGCATTTT,CASTSTGSNQPQHF
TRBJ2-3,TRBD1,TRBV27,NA,TGTGCCAGCAGTCCCTCGGACAGGGGTTACACAGATACGCAGTATTTT,CASSPSDRGYTDTQYF
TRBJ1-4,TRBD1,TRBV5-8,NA,TGTGCCAGCAGCCCGGGGACAGGGTCAACTAATGAAAAACTGTTTTTT,CASSPGTGSTNEKLFF
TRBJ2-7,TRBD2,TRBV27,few,TGTGCCAGCAGGGGAGGACTAGCGGGAGGGCCGTACTTC,CASRGGLAGGPYF
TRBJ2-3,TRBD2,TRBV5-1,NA,TGCGCCAGCGGGATAGCGGGAGTACTTACAGATACGCAGTATTTT,CASGIAGVLTDTQYF
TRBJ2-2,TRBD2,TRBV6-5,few,TGTGCCAGCAGTTTAAATCTAGCGGCTAACACCGGGGAGCTGTTTTTT,CASSLNLAANTGELFF
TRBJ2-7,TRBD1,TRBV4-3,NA,TGCGCCAGCAGCCAAATAACCGGGACAGGACTCGAGCAGTACTTC,CASSQITGTGLEQYF
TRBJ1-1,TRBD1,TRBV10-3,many,TGTGCCATCAGACTAACAGGGGGCGTCATGAACACTGAAGCTTTCTTT,CAIRLTGGVMNTEAFF
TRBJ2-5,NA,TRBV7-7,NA,TGTGCTAGCAGCTTGCAGGGGTTCCAAGAGACCCAGTACTTC,CASSLQGFQETQYF
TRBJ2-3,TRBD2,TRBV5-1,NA,TGCGCCAGCAGCTTGGGGGGGGGACTTACAGATACGCAGTATTTT,CASSLGGGLTDTQYF
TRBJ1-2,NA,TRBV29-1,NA,TGCAGCGTTGAAGGCAGGGGAGCCTCCTATGGCTACACCTTC,CSVEGRGASYGYTF
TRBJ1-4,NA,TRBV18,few,TGTGCCAGCTCACCAGGGGGACACACGGGTGAAAAACTGTTTTTT,CASSPGGHTGEKLFF
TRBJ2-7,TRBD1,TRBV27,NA,TGTGCCAGTAGACCGGGACAGGTGACCTACGAGCAGTACTTC,CASRPGQVTYEQYF
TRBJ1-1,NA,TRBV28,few,TGTGCCAGCAGTAGGGGGGGGTTCGTGGTGAACACTGAAGCTTTCTTT,CASSRGGFVVNTEAFF
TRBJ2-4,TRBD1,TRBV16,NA,TGTGCCAGCAGCCAATCTTACCAGGGGGTGGACATTCAGTACTTC,CASSQSYQGVDIQYF
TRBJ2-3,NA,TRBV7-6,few,TGTGCCAGCAGCTTAGACGAGGCAGATACGCAGTATTTT,CASSLDEADTQYF
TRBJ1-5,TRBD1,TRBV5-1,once,TGCGCCAGCAGCCTGGAGGAGGGGGCCCCTTTGTCCCAGCATTTT,CASSLEEGAPLSQHF
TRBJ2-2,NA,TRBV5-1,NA,TGCGCCAGCAGCCTGACAGACACCGGGGAGCTGTTTTTT,CASSLTDTGELFF
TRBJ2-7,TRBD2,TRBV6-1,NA,TGTGCCAGCAGTCGACTGGGACTAGCGGGGAGCGAGCAGTACTTC,CASSRLGLAGSEQYF
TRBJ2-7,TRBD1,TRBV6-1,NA,TGTGCCAGCAGTGGGTCCAGGGACAGGGGATCCCGGGAGCAGTACTTC,CASSGSRDRGSREQYF
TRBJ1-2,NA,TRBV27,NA,TGTGCCAGCAGTTTACAGGCAGATTTTTATGGCTACACCTTC,CASSLQADFYGYTF
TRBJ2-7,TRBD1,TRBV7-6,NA,TGTGCCAGCCCCACCCCGGGACAGGTAACCTACGAGCAGTACTTC,CASPTPGQVTYEQYF
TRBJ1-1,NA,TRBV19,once,TGTGCCAGTAGTATATCCGGGGGACGGGGGAACACTGAAGCTTTCTTT,CASSISGGRGNTEAFF